This section outlines one T cell receptor beta chain sequence together with its context. Its specificity is not known. The data originate from a study of OX40 agonist ivuxolimab in advanced cancers. Study at large: A history of anti-PD-1, anti-PD-L1 or anti-CTLA-4 therapy was acceptable, and 40% to 45% had some.

The CDR3 runs to 15 residues. The V segment lost 4 bases and the J segment 2 bases; nucleotides outside the gene matches: 3. From germline, CDR1 is LNHDA and CDR2 SQIVND (reference sequence). Study-wide points: Researchers did not determine the expanded peripheral T cells' antigen specificity. On average, CD8+ T cells had more expanded clones than CD4+.

The protocol was immunoSEQ multiplex PCR, while the TCRdb copy is restricted to in-frame clones and leaves out a portion. The table records approximately 58,000 clones, approximately 83% of them present only once. The source material was CD4+ or CD8+ T cells sorted from blood, sampled in a trial of the OX40 agonist ivuxolimab. This receptor was taken from an adult with an advanced solid tumor such as melanoma, head and neck, liver or kidney cancer. The rearrangement links TRBV19 to TRBJ2-3, with 10 bases that match TRBD2. CDR3 in DNA: TGTGCCAGTAGTACGGGACTAGCGACCACAGATACGCAGTATTTT. Translated: CASSTGLATTDTQYF.